The 20 T cell receptor beta chains below come from one sample, sequenced in a study of blood T cells in healthy people across ages. Primers used in a second PCR of about 6 to 11 cycles were a sample-barcoded 5' primer and a J-beta primer mix. From the 5' RACE reads, TCRdb called clonotypes with MiXCR, one entry per CDR3 protein. The sample lists about 830,000 distinct CDR3 sequences, approximately 67% occurring once. The sequenced material came from blood. The receptors were gathered from a man aged 25-45 years in good health.

The chain employs TRBV4-2 and TRBJ1-2; D gene uncertain. CDR3 length equals 14 residues. V lost 1 base, J lost 4 bases, and 10 bases lay in between. Germline-derived CDR1 and CDR2 are LGHNA and YNFKEQ. For the CDR3, the DNA is TGTGCCAGCAGCCAAGGCGTATGGGGCTATGGCTACACCTTC. Translated: CASSQGVWGYGYTF.

This clonotype turned up a few times. This chain links TRBV20-1 with TRBJ2-5; 15 bases match TRBD2. The CDR3 runs to 18 residues. Germline V gene data show CDR1 as DFQATT and CDR2 as SNEGSKA (reference sequence). The trim removed 0 bases at V and 1 base at J, leaving 6 bases unmatched. As DNA, the CDR3 is TGCAGTGCTAGAGATCTTGGACTAGCGGGGGGGCCCCAAGAGACCCAGTACTTC. This translates into CSARDLGLAGGPQETQYF.

This clonotype was picked up a small number of times. This rearrangement joins TRBV7-9 to TRBJ1-4; a possible D gene is TRBD1 (6 bases). CDR1 and CDR2 from the germline V gene are SEHNR and FQNEAQ (reference sequence). The CDR3 spans 13 residues. Trimming took off 3 bases at V and 6 bases at J, with 8 bases between the two ends. The CDR3 bases are TGTGCCAGCAGCTTGGGGGGCGATGAAAAACTGTTTTTT. As protein: CASSLGGDEKLFF.

In the case of this clonotype: One junction end disagrees with the germline gene, perhaps due to a read error. The chain uses TRBV7-7 and TRBJ2-1; possibly TRBD2 for D (6 bases). The germline V gene encodes CDR1 SSHAT and CDR2 FNYEAQ (reference sequence). This CDR3 is built from 13 residues. DNA of the CDR3: TGTGCTAGCAGCTTAGGAGGGCTGAGTGAGCAGTTCTTC. Its translation: CASSLGGLSEQFF. Based on the CDR3 plus reference TRBV7-7 and TRBJ2-1, the full variable domain is GAGVSQSPRYKVTKRGQDVTLRCDPISSHATLYWYQQALGQGPEFLTYFNYEAQPDKSGLPSDRFSAERPEGSISTLTIQRTEQRDSAMYRCASSLGGLSEQFFGPGTRLTVL.

In this sample, this clonotype turned up many times. The gene calls are TRBV28 and TRBJ2-7, with TRBD1 matching 7 bases. The ends lost 5 bases at V and 2 bases at J; junction bases unmatched: 3. The CDR3 runs 13 residues. From germline, CDR1 is MDHEN and CDR2 SYDVKM. The CDR3 loop is CASSRQGPYEQYF. DNA of the CDR3: TGTGCCAGCAGTCGACAGGGCCCCTACGAGCAGTACTTC.

The V call is TRBV5-1, the J call TRBJ1-1; possible D gene TRBD1, 6 bases. Germline V gives CDR1 SGHRS, CDR2 YFSETQ. V was trimmed by 5 bases and J by 2 bases, leaving 13 bases between them. This CDR3 spans 14 amino acids. In DNA, the CDR3 is TGCGCCAGCAGTACTCCGGGACAAAACACTGAAGCTTTCTTT. Its protein is CASSTPGQNTEAFF.

V usage is TRBV6-4 and J usage is TRBJ2-7, with TRBD1 matching over 9 bases. In germline, CDR1 is MRHNA, CDR2 SNTAGT. The CDR3 covers 16 residues. V was clipped by 4 bases and J by 3 bases; unmatched bases: 10. The CDR3 nucleotides read TGTGCCAGCAGTGCCCAGCCGGGACAGGGCCTCTACGAGCAGTACTTC. It translates to CASSAQPGQGLYEQYF.

CDR3 sequence: CASSLVTLAAVYEQYF. The CDR3 nucleotides read TGTGCCAGCAGTTTAGTTACGCTAGCGGCGGTATACGAGCAGTACTTC. The V and J genes are TRBV28 and TRBJ2-7; 7 nucleotides agree with TRBD2. The CDR3 contains 16 residues. From germline, CDR1 is MDHEN and CDR2 SYDVKM. V shed 2 bases, J shed 4 bases, and the junction held 11 bases outside the gene matches. Supplemented by reference TRBV28 and TRBJ2-7, the full variable domain reads DVKVTQSSRYLVKRTGEKVFLECVQDMDHENMFWYRQDPGLGLRLIYFSYDVKMKEKGDIPEGYSVSREKKERFSLILESASTNQTSMYLCASSLVTLAAVYEQYFGPGTRLTVT.

The chain carries TRBV9 and TRBJ2-1, with 10 positions matching TRBD2. CDR3 length equals 17 residues. V shed 4 bases and J 7 bases; nucleotides not matched to a gene: 14. Germline V CDR1 and CDR2: SGDLS, YYNGEE. The CDR3 DNA sequence: TGTGCCAGCAGCCTACTTAGGACTAGCGGACTCACAAATGAGCAGTTCTTC. Translated, it gives CASSLLRTSGLTNEQFF. Variable domain in full (rest from reference TRBV9 and TRBJ2-1): DSGVTQTPKHLITATGQRVTLRCSPRSGDLSVYWYQQSLDQGLQFLIQYYNGEERAKGNILERFSAQQFPDLHSELNLSSLELGDSALYFCASSLLRTSGLTNEQFFGPGTRLTVL.

The chain combines TRBV29-1 with TRBJ1-2; 10 bases fit TRBD1. V gave up 7 bases and J gave up 3 bases; unmatched junction bases: 8. The CDR3 contains 14 residues. Germline V gene sequence: CDR1 SQVTM, CDR2 ANQGSEA. CDR3 nucleotides: TGCAGCGCCAATGACAGGGGGCAGGACTATGGCTACACCTTC. It codes for CSANDRGQDYGYTF.

The chain joins TRBV3-1 to TRBJ2-5; D possibly matches TRBD1 or TRBD2 (5 bases each). The CDR3 is 15 amino acids. Trimming stripped 0 bases from V and 9 bases from J, with 17 bases between. CDR1 is LGHDT, CDR2 YNNKEL, per germline (reference sequence). The CDR3: CASSQDLAAGRAQYF. The DNA of the CDR3 is TGTGCCAGCAGCCAAGATTTGGCTGCAGGGCGGGCCCAGTACTTC.

The V gene is TRBV6-5, the J gene TRBJ2-3, with TRBD1 as a possible D gene (6 bases). V shed 7 bases and J shed 6 bases, with 20 bases lying between them. The CDR3 has 15 amino acids. Germline-derived CDR1 and CDR2 are MNHEY and SVGAGI. The CDR3 sequence: CASTLSSGVLDTQYF. CDR3 DNA: TGTGCCAGCACCTTAAGCTCAGGGGTTCTGGATACGCAGTATTTT.

This clonotype was seen a handful of times. J is TRBJ2-7 and V is TRBV20-1; D remains ambiguous. Trimming cost V 6 bases and J 6 bases, with 12 bases left between them. Germline V gene sequence: CDR1 DFQATT, CDR2 SNEGSKA (reference sequence). This CDR3 region has 11 residues. CDR3 loop: CSAGQTAEQYF. The CDR3, as DNA: TGCAGTGCGGGTCAGACGGCCGAGCAGTACTTC.

This sequence joins TRBV25-1 and TRBJ2-7; D could derive from TRBD1 or TRBD2 (5 bases each). Germline assignment: CDR1 MGHDK and CDR2 SYGVNS. This CDR3 region has 16 residues. The V gene lost 4 bases and the J gene lost 0 bases, with 16 bases spanning the gap. The CDR3 sequence is CASSVPGRQSSYEQYF. CDR3 in DNA: TGTGCCAGCAGTGTACCGGGACGCCAAAGCTCCTACGAGCAGTACTTC.

The chain links TRBV7-2 to TRBJ1-5; D remains unclear. V lost 1 base, J lost 4 bases, and 11 bases lay in between. The CDR3 is 15 amino acids. Germline V CDR1 and CDR2: SGHTA, FQGNSA. The CDR3 DNA sequence: TGTGCCAGCAGCTTAGTCTGGTCAGGTAATCAGCCCCAGCATTTT. It is translated as CASSLVWSGNQPQHF.

This chain connects TRBV20-1 to TRBJ2-5; 8 bases are shared with TRBD1. Near its end, the DNA agrees better with TRBJ2-7, so the J call may be wrong. There are 15 residues in the CDR3. Germline V gives CDR1 DFQATT, CDR2 SNEGSKA (reference sequence). Here the CDR3 DNA reads TGCAGTGCTAGAGATTTTACAGGGGGGAACTACGAGCAGTACTTC. As protein: CSARDFTGGNYEQYF.

The rearrangement uses TRBV6-2 or TRBV6-3 and TRBJ1-5, with D possibly matching TRBD1 (5 bases). CDR3 length: 15 residues. The V end lost 6 bases, the J end lost 2 bases, and 14 bases lay between the germline ends. Germline values: CDR1 MNHEY, CDR2 SVGEGT. The CDR3 DNA follows: TGTGCCAGCAGCCAAGAACAGGCGGGCAATCAGCCCCAGCATTTT. This codes for CASSQEQAGNQPQHF.

The V and J genes are TRBV7-2 and TRBJ1-1; D is uncertain. This CDR3 is built from 14 residues. Deletions cut 3 bases from V and 1 base from J, with 9 bases between. From germline, CDR1 is SGHTA and CDR2 FQGNSA. The CDR3 bases are TGTGCCAGCAGCTTGTGGGCAGGGAACACTGAAGCTTTCTTT. It encodes CASSLWAGNTEAFF.

This clonotype has a count of ten or more. The chain's CDR3 is CSARDDRGTYEQYF. The CDR3 region has the DNA TGCAGTGCTAGAGACGACAGGGGAACCTACGAGCAGTACTTC. The V and J genes are TRBV20-1 and TRBJ2-7, with TRBD1 matching over 8 bases. CDR1 is DFQATT and CDR2 is SNEGSKA in the germline V gene (reference sequence). Trimming cost V 0 bases and J 2 bases; bases outside gene matches: 3. This CDR3 region has 14 residues.

The gene calls are TRBV12-1 and TRBJ2-7; the listed D gene, TRBD1, was not tested against the DNA. TRBV12-1 counts as a pseudogene. The CDR3 sequence is 15 residues long. The CDR3 is CASSFPRQGPYEQYF. The CDR3 DNA is TGTGCCAGCAGCTTCCCCCGACAGGGACCCTACGAGCAGTACTTC.